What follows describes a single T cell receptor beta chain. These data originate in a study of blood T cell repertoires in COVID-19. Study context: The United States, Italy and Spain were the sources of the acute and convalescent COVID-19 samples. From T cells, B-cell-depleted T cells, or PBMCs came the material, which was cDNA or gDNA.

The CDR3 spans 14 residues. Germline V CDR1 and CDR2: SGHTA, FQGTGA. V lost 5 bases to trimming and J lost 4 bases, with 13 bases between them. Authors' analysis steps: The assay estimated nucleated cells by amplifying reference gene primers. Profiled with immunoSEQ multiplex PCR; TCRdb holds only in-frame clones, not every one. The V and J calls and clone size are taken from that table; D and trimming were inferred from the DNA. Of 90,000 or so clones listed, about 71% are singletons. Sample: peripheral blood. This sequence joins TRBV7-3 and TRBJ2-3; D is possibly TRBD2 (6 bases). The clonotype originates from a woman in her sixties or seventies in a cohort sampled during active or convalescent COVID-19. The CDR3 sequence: CASSPGGPPDTQYF. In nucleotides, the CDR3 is TGTGCCAGCAGCCCCGGGGGACCTCCAGATACGCAGTATTTT. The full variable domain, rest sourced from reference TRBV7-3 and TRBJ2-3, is GAGVSQTPSNKVTEKGKYVELRCDPISGHTALYWYRQSLGQGPEFLIYFQGTGAADDSGLPNDRFFAVRPEGSVSTLKIQRTERGDSAVYLCASSPGGPPDTQYFGPGTRLTVL.